This entry concerns a single T cell receptor beta chain. Per the germline V gene, CDR1 is SQVTM and CDR2 is ANQGSEA. CDR3 length equals 13 residues. Trimming pared 2 bases from V and 4 bases from J, leaving 11 bases between. This sample is part of a study of blood T cell repertoires in COVID-19. Overall study: Specimens from acute and convalescent COVID-19 originated in the United States, Italy and Spain. Nucleic acid was either cDNA or gDNA, and it came from T cells, B-cell-depleted T cells, or PBMCs.

Generated by immunoSEQ multiplex PCR, the TCRdb table keeps only in-frame clones and is missing some. The sample records fewer than 95,000 clones, roughly 88% being singletons. The sequenced material came from peripheral blood. This receptor was taken from a man aged 55-75 years with acute or convalescent COVID-19. J is TRBJ1-1 and V is TRBV29-1; the D is unclear. CDR3 bases: TGCAGCGTTGAAAAGGGAGAAGGCACTGAAGCTTTCTTT. Amino acid sequence: CSVEKGEGTEAFF.